The clone carrying this T cell receptor beta chain was counted ten times or more. What it recognizes is unknown. The data were taken from a study of T cells after yellow fever vaccination. Regarding the study as a whole: Although most clonotypes did not, a small share appeared in both CD4 and CD8 compartments.

TCR cDNA, made by 5'RACE template switching, carried an added universal primer site and UMIs. TCRdb fed the 5' RACE reads into MiXCR, producing one record per CDR3 protein. Here the sample spans 100,000 to 150,000 distinct CDR3 sequences, about 7% being singletons. The CDR3 totals 14 residues. Between the trimmed V and J ends, which lost 5 bases and 3 bases, there was a span of 13 bases. The germline V gene encodes CDR1 SGHTA and CDR2 FQGTGA. The chain carries TRBV7-3 and TRBJ1-1; D might be TRBD1 (5 bases). The source of this sequence is a man aged 18 to 29 who received the YFV17D yellow fever vaccine. Here the sequenced sample was CD4+ T cells sorted from PBMCs, taken more than 8 days after the first yellow fever vaccination. In nucleotides, the CDR3 is TGTGCCAGCAGCCCCCAAGTGGGGGACACTGAAGCTTTCTTT. Its translation is CASSPQVGDTEAFF.